Listed below are T cell receptor beta chains from one sample, sequenced in a study of control samples from healthy donors and cancer patients. Sequencing used immunoSEQ multiplex PCR; TCRdb keeps in-frame clones, though not all of them. The data contain 65,000 to 95,000 clones, about 90% of them singletons. The sample was blood. The receptors stem from a man in his forties or fifties in good health. Both conserved end residues are part of each CDR3. The order of the fields is D gene, J gene, V gene, clone size, CDR3 protein, CDR3 DNA. A D gene is named only where the DNA matches it firmly. Only some rows state a clone size, as once, few, many or a class for expanded clones.

D: TRBD2
J: TRBJ2-5
V: TRBV5-8
size: .
CDR3: CASSLGGLAGGETQYF
DNA: TGTGCCAGCAGCTTGGGAGGACTAGCGGGAGGAGAGACCCAGTACTTC

D: TRBD2
J: TRBJ2-1
V: TRBV6-2/TRBV6-3
size: once
CDR3: CASSRTSGQYNEQFF
DNA: TGTGCCAGCAGTCGGACTAGCGGACAGTACAATGAGCAGTTCTTC

D: .
J: TRBJ1-4
V: TRBV6-5
size: few
CDR3: CASSRSGLGEEKLFF
DNA: TGTGCCAGCAGTAGATCAGGGTTGGGCGAGGAAAAACTGTTTTTT

D: TRBD2
J: TRBJ2-1
V: TRBV25-1
size: .
CDR3: CASSASGRTYNEQFF
DNA: TGTGCCAGCAGTGCTAGCGGGAGAACCTACAATGAGCAGTTCTTC

D: .
J: TRBJ1-4
V: TRBV6-5
size: .
CDR3: CASSYEASTNEKLFF
DNA: TGTGCCAGCAGTTACGAGGCGTCAACTAATGAAAAACTGTTTTTT

D: TRBD1
J: TRBJ1-1
V: TRBV5-4
size: .
CDR3: CASSMGQSNTEAFF
DNA: TGTGCCAGCAGCATGGGACAGTCGAACACTGAAGCTTTCTTT

D: TRBD1
J: TRBJ1-2
V: TRBV6-2/TRBV6-3
size: .
CDR3: CASSYSRDSTRNYGYTF
DNA: TGTGCCAGCAGTTACTCGAGGGACAGCACAAGAAACTATGGCTACACCTTC

D: .
J: TRBJ2-1
V: TRBV5-1
size: .
CDR3: CASSHRLGELNNEQFF
DNA: TGCGCCAGCAGCCACCGTTTAGGGGAATTGAACAATGAGCAGTTCTTC

D: .
J: TRBJ2-1
V: TRBV2
size: .
CDR3: CASSVGGGREQFF
DNA: TGTGCCAGCAGTGTTGGGGGAGGCCGGGAGCAGTTCTTC

D: .
J: TRBJ2-6
V: TRBV18
size: once
CDR3: CASSPVRDENSGANVLTF
DNA: TGTGCCAGCTCACCGGTCAGGGACGAGAACTCTGGGGCCAACGTCCTGACTTTC

D: .
J: TRBJ1-4
V: TRBV7-2
size: .
CDR3: CASSLEPRPTNEKLFF
DNA: TGTGCCAGCAGCTTAGAGCCCCGTCCAACTAATGAAAAACTGTTTTTT

D: .
J: TRBJ1-5
V: TRBV15
size: once
CDR3: CATRGGRQPQHF
DNA: TGTGCCACGAGGGGAGGGAGGCAGCCCCAGCATTTT

D: .
J: TRBJ1-5
V: TRBV7-2
size: .
CDR3: CASSLTNSNQPQHF
DNA: TGTGCCAGCAGCTTGACGAATAGCAATCAGCCCCAGCATTTT

D: .
J: TRBJ2-5
V: TRBV6-1
size: .
CDR3: CASSEWEWETQYF
DNA: TGTGCCAGCAGTGAGTGGGAGTGGGAGACCCAGTACTTC

D: .
J: TRBJ1-2
V: TRBV7-8
size: few
CDR3: CASSLVRTPTGRYGYTF
DNA: TGTGCCAGCAGCTTAGTTAGGACTCCCACAGGGCGGTATGGCTACACCTTC

D: .
J: TRBJ2-4
V: TRBV20-1
size: .
CDR3: CSAPQGSIQYF
DNA: TGCAGTGCTCCACAGGGTTCCATTCAGTACTTC

D: .
J: TRBJ2-7
V: TRBV19
size: .
CDR3: CASMGHSYEQYF
DNA: TGTGCCAGTATGGGACATTCCTACGAGCAGTACTTC

D: TRBD1
J: TRBJ2-7
V: TRBV4-1
size: many
CDR3: CASSQVSGGTQYF
DNA: TGCGCCAGCAGCCAAGTTTCAGGGGGCACACAGTACTTC

D: .
J: TRBJ2-5
V: TRBV6-4
size: .
CDR3: CARGTSDRQETQYF
DNA: TGTGCCAGAGGGACATCGGATCGGCAAGAGACCCAGTACTTC

D: .
J: TRBJ1-1
V: TRBV29-1
size: .
CDR3: CSVERGRRPEAFF
DNA: TGCAGCGTTGAACGTGGGAGGCGGCCTGAAGCTTTCTTT

D: .
J: TRBJ2-5
V: TRBV28
size: .
CDR3: CASSPEWGETQYF
DNA: TGTGCCAGCAGCCCCGAGTGGGGGGAGACCCAGTACTTC

D: .
J: TRBJ2-3
V: TRBV5-5
size: .
CDR3: CASSLLETDTQYF
DNA: TGTGCCAGCAGCTTGTTAGAAACAGATACGCAGTATTTT

D: .
J: TRBJ2-1
V: TRBV27
size: .
CDR3: CASSLSQGKNEQFF
DNA: TGTGCCAGCAGTTTATCACAGGGTAAGAATGAGCAGTTCTTC

D: TRBD1
J: TRBJ1-2
V: TRBV2
size: .
CDR3: CASSAPETGGAYGYTF
DNA: TGTGCCAGCAGTGCCCCAGAGACAGGGGGTGCCTATGGCTACACCTTC